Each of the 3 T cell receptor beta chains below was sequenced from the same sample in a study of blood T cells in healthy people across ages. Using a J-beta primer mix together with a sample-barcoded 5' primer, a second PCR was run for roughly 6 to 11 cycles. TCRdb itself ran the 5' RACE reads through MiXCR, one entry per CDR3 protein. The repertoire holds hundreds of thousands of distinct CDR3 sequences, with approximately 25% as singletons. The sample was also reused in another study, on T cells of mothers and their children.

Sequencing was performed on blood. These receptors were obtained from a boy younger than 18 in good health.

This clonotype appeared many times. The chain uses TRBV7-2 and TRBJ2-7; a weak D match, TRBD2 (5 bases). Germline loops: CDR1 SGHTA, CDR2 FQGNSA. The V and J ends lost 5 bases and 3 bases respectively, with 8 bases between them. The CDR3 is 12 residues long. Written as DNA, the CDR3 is TGTGCCAGCAGCCCCGCGGGCTACGAGCAGTACTTC. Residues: CASSPAGYEQYF.

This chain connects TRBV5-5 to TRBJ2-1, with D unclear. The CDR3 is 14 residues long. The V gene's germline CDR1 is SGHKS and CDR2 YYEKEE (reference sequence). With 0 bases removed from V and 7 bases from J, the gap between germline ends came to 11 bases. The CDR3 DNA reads TGTGCCAGCAGCTTGGAGGAGATTTGGAATGAGCAGTTCTTC. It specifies CASSLEEIWNEQFF.

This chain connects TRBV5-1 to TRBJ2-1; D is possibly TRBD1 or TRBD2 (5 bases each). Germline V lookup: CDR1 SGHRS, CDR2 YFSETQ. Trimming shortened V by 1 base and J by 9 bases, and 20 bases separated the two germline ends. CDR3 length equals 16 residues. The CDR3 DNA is TGCGCCAGCAGCTTGACTAGAGAGGGGTCTTTTATTGAGCAGTTCTTC. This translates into CASSLTREGSFIEQFF.